What follows are 21 T cell receptor beta chains derived from one specimen sequenced in a study of cytomegalovirus exposure and HLA in healthy donors. Primers included in the PCR were 60 Vbeta and 13 Jbeta primers. Here immunoSEQ multiplex PCR was the method, and the copy in TCRdb shows in-frame clones only, minus some. The table has roughly 220,000 clones, roughly 80% seen once; the top ten hold about 3%. Input material: PBMCs. The receptors here all came from a woman in her thirties or forties in good health and CMV-seronegative.

This rearrangement joins TRBV4-2 to TRBJ2-5, with a weak D call TRBD2 (6 bases). This CDR3 contains 14 residues. Germline values: CDR1 LGHNA, CDR2 YNFKEQ. The germline V and J ends were trimmed by 1 base and 7 bases, with 13 bases remaining between them. DNA for the CDR3: TGTGCCAGCAGCCAAGGGCTCCTGGGGGGGACCCAGTACTTC. Protein sequence: CASSQGLLGGTQYF.

V and J are TRBV10-3 and TRBJ2-5, with TRBD1 identical over 10 bases. This CDR3 has 16 residues. The germline V gene has CDR1 ENHRY and CDR2 SYGVKD. The V segment lost 5 bases and the J segment 5 bases; nucleotides outside the gene matches: 11. CDR3 DNA sequence: TGTGCCATCAGTCCCGGGACAGGGGCCGTTCGGGAGACCCAGTACTTC. Encoded protein: CAISPGTGAVRETQYF.

V usage is TRBV10-3 and J usage is TRBJ1-2, with D perhaps matching TRBD1 (6 bases). In germline, CDR1 is ENHRY, CDR2 SYGVKD. The V end was cut by 8 bases, the J end by 4 bases, with 14 bases between. There are 13 residues in the CDR3. The CDR3 coding sequence is TGTGCCATCGCAGGGGAGGGTGGCTATGGCTACACCTTC. Its protein product is CAIAGEGGYGYTF.

This clone was found once. V is TRBV4-1 and J is TRBJ1-2, with D maybe TRBD1 (5 bases). CDR1 and CDR2 (germline): MGHRA, YSYEKL. The V gene lost 0 bases and the J gene lost 4 bases, with 21 bases spanning the gap. This CDR3 is 18 amino acids long. CDR3 sequence (DNA): TGCGCCAGCAGCCAAGATCATAGGGCAGGGACTGAGAGCTATGGCTACACCTTC. This translates into CASSQDHRAGTESYGYTF.

This chain joins TRBV4-2 and TRBJ2-3; D gene unclear. Germline V lookup: CDR1 LGHNA, CDR2 YNFKEQ. V shed 1 base and J shed 2 bases, with 7 bases lying between them. This CDR3 region has 14 residues. CDR3 residues: CASSQGEHTDTQYF. DNA of the CDR3: TGTGCCAGCAGCCAAGGAGAGCACACAGATACGCAGTATTTT.

The V and J genes are TRBV4-1 and TRBJ1-6; weak D call: TRBD1 (5 bases). Trimming cost V 1 base and J 5 bases, with 12 bases left between them. This CDR3 has 16 amino acids. Per the germline V gene, CDR1 is MGHRA and CDR2 is YSYEKL. The CDR3 reads CASSQGRSRDNSPLHF. The CDR3 region has the DNA TGCGCCAGCAGCCAAGGGAGATCCAGGGATAATTCACCCCTCCACTTT.

This rearrangement joins TRBV18 to TRBJ1-4, with a weak D call TRBD1 (5 bases). The germline V and J ends were trimmed by 3 bases and 2 bases, with 13 bases remaining between them. The germline gives CDR1 KGHSH, CDR2 LQKENI. The CDR3 is 16 amino acids. This CDR3 reads CASSPGAGHTNEKLFF. The CDR3 nucleotides are TGTGCCAGCTCACCCGGTGCAGGGCATACTAATGAAAAACTGTTTTTT.

The chain carries TRBV7-6 and TRBJ1-5, with 9 bases lining up with TRBD1. From germline, CDR1 is SGHVS and CDR2 FNYEAQ. This CDR3 has 16 amino acids. V lost 1 base to trimming and J lost 2 bases; unmatched junction nucleotides: 3. CDR3 nucleotides: TGTGCCAGCAGCTTAGGGACAGGGGTCGGCAATCAGCCCCAGCATTTT. It specifies CASSLGTGVGNQPQHF.

V and J are TRBV4-2 and TRBJ1-5, with TRBD1 identical over 10 bases. V lost 0 bases and J lost 9; bases outside the gene matches: 5. The V gene's germline CDR1 is LGHNA and CDR2 YNFKEQ. The CDR3 is 15 amino acids. The CDR3 here is CASSQDDRGLGPQHF. In nucleotides, the CDR3 is TGTGCCAGCAGCCAAGACGACAGGGGGCTAGGGCCCCAGCATTTT.

This chain uses TRBV19 with TRBJ2-1, with D possibly TRBD2 on 5 matching bases. The CDR3 has 15 amino acids. V dropped 1 base and J dropped 5 bases, with 12 bases sitting between them. The V gene's germline CDR1 is LNHDA and CDR2 SQIVND (reference sequence). The CDR3 DNA sequence: TGTGCCAGTAGTATAGGAGCGGCCACAAACAATGAGCAGTTCTTC. This gives the protein CASSIGAATNNEQFF.

The rearrangement uses TRBV10-3 and TRBJ2-2; 9 bases map to TRBD1. Trimming removed 6 bases from V and 4 bases from J; junction bases left unmatched: 6. The germline V gene has CDR1 ENHRY and CDR2 SYGVKD. This CDR3 is built from 15 residues. In DNA form, the CDR3 reads TGTGCCATCAGCCCTACAGGGGGCGGCACCGGGGAGCTGTTTTTT. It is translated as CAISPTGGGTGELFF.

As to this clone: The missing conserved phenylalanine or tryptophan at the end of this CDR3 makes a read error likely. The limits of the CDR3 on the DNA are not certain, so only TCRdb's listed CDR3 is given. The genes are TRBV5-8 and TRBJ1-6. The CDR3 comprises 11 residues, both ends counted. Germline CDR1 reads SGHTS; CDR2 reads YDEGEE. The CDR3 loop is CASSPAGGPAG.

This clone was detected a few times. The rearrangement uses TRBV2 and TRBJ2-1; 7 bases map to TRBD1. CDR1 SNHLY and CDR2 FYNNEI come from the germline V gene. V gave up 5 bases and J gave up 6 bases; unmatched junction bases: 13. The CDR3 sequence is 16 residues long. For the CDR3, the DNA is TGTGCCAGCAGTCTCCCCAAAGGGACAGCTTTCAATGAGCAGTTCTTC. As protein: CASSLPKGTAFNEQFF. The full variable domain, rest sourced from reference TRBV2 and TRBJ2-1, is EPEVTQTPSHQVTQMGQEVILRCVPISNHLYFYWYRQILGQKVEFLVSFYNNEISEKSEIFDDQFSVERPDGSNFTLKIRSTKLEDSAMYFCASSLPKGTAFNEQFFGPGTRLTVL.

This chain joins TRBV30 and TRBJ1-4; 8 bases are shared with TRBD1. Germline-derived CDR1 and CDR2 are GTSNPN and SVGIG (reference sequence). This CDR3 has 13 amino acids. The CDR3 loop is CALSRGRVEKLFF. CDR3 sequence (DNA): TGTGCTCTCAGCAGGGGGCGAGTTGAAAAACTGTTTTTT.

The V and J genes are TRBV29-1 and TRBJ1-4, with D perhaps TRBD1 (6 bases). Germline assignment: CDR1 SQVTM and CDR2 ANQGSEA. Between the trimmed V and J ends, which lost 4 bases and 1 base, there was a span of 16 bases. This CDR3 has 16 amino acids. This chain's CDR3 is CSVVLGQGITNEKLFF. For the CDR3, the DNA is TGCAGCGTTGTTCTGGGCCAGGGGATAACTAATGAAAAACTGTTTTTT.

This chain uses TRBV2 with TRBJ2-1; 13 bases agree with TRBD2. Germline trimming cut 6 bases from V and 8 bases from J; bases unmatched to any gene: 7. Per the germline V gene, CDR1 is SNHLY and CDR2 is FYNNEI. The length of the CDR3 is 15 residues. CDR3 bases: TGTGCCAGCAGAGTCGGACTAGCGGGAGACCATGAGCAGTTCTTC. This gives the protein CASRVGLAGDHEQFF.

In its sample, this clone was seen a few times. The chain recombines TRBV6-1 with TRBJ1-2, with D tentatively TRBD1 (5 bases). Germline V gene data show CDR1 as MNHNS and CDR2 as SASEGT. The CDR3 length is 14 residues. The V end lost 5 bases, the J end lost 6 bases, and 16 bases lay between the germline ends. The CDR3 nucleotides read TGTGCCAGCAGTCAGATACAGGATTTCGATGGCTACACCTTC. Amino acids: CASSQIQDFDGYTF.

The V call is TRBV2, the J call TRBJ2-7; 7 bases agree with TRBD1. The CDR3 has 16 residues. V shed 4 bases, J shed 1 base, and the junction held 10 bases outside the gene matches. From germline, CDR1 is SNHLY and CDR2 FYNNEI. The CDR3 region is CASSGPQGVLSYEQYF. Here the CDR3 DNA reads TGTGCCAGCAGTGGACCTCAGGGGGTCCTATCCTACGAGCAGTACTTC.

The J gene is TRBJ2-5, the V gene TRBV9; the match to TRBD1 covers 11 bases. The CDR3 runs to 16 residues. The junction had 9 bases not matched to a gene; V was cut back by 4 bases and J by 4 bases. In germline, CDR1 is SGDLS, CDR2 YYNGEE. CDR3 loop: CASSRGQGAVGETQYF. The CDR3 DNA reads as TGTGCCAGCAGCAGAGGACAGGGGGCGGTAGGAGAGACCCAGTACTTC.

The chain links TRBV2 to TRBJ2-7; D may be TRBD2 (7 bases). The CDR3 covers 14 residues. Trimming removed 6 bases at V and 0 bases at J, with 12 bases between. Germline V gene lookup returns CDR1 SNHLY and CDR2 FYNNEI. The CDR3 DNA reads TGTGCCAGCAGGGGGGGGCTGGGCTCCTACGAGCAGTACTTC. Amino acids: CASRGGLGSYEQYF.

The count of this clone is one. V usage is TRBV7-9 and J usage is TRBJ1-1; 8 bases map to TRBD1. The CDR3 is made up of 15 amino acids. CDR1 is SEHNR and CDR2 is FQNEAQ in the germline V gene (reference sequence). V shed 4 bases, J shed 4 bases, and the junction held 8 bases outside the gene matches. CDR3 amino acids: CASSSRTGSGTEAFF. In DNA, the CDR3 is TGTGCCAGCAGCTCCCGGACAGGGTCGGGCACTGAAGCTTTCTTT.